These T cell receptor beta chains were read from a single sample in a study of blood T cell repertoires in COVID-19. Clones were sequenced by immunoSEQ multiplex PCR, and TCRdb holds only the in-frame ones, with some missing. The sample lists about 230,000 clones; 75% to 85% were seen once. Sequenced material: peripheral blood. These receptors originate from an elderly woman with COVID-19, enrolled during active disease. The CDR3 runs from the conserved cysteine through the conserved F or W. The D gene is left open where the match is weak. Where a row states a size, it is once, few, many or the class of an expanded clone; other rows omit it.

d_call j_call v_call clone_size cdr3_nt cdr3_aa
- TRBJ1-1 TRBV10-1 - TGCGCCAGCAGTGAGTCAAAGGGGGATACTGAAGCTTTCTTT CASSESKGDTEAFF
TRBD2 TRBJ2-1 TRBV28 many TGTGCCAGCAGGGGACTAGTCGGTGAGCAGTTCTTC CASRGLVGEQFF
TRBD2 TRBJ2-1 TRBV6-2/TRBV6-3 - TGTGCCAGCAGTCTTCGCGGGGAGCGGGGGAGCTCCTACAATGAGCAGTTCTTC CASSLRGERGSSYNEQFF
TRBD2 TRBJ2-5 TRBV29-1 - TGCAGCGTTTCAGCGGGAGTCGAGACCCAGTACTTC CSVSAGVETQYF
TRBD2 TRBJ2-5 TRBV6-4 - TGTGCCAGCAGTGCAAGACTAGCGAAGGCTGGGCGGGCCCAGTACTTC CASSARLAKAGRAQYF
- TRBJ2-7 TRBV5-1 once TGCGCCAGCAACCAGGGAAGAAACGAGCAGTACTTC CASNQGRNEQYF
TRBD2 TRBJ2-1 TRBV5-1 - TGCGCCAGCGGGCGGGAGAGCTCCTACAATGAGCAGTTCTTC CASGRESSYNEQFF
- TRBJ1-5 TRBV27 few TGTGCCAGCGGCCCGACAGCAAGACAGCCCCAGCATTTT CASGPTARQPQHF
- TRBJ2-5 TRBV6-2/TRBV6-3 - TGTGCCAGCAGTGGTTTGGGCACGGAGACCCAGTACTTC CASSGLGTETQYF
TRBD1 TRBJ1-6 TRBV7-2 - TGTGCCAGCAGTTTTAGGGGACAGTATAATTCACCCCTCCACTTT CASSFRGQYNSPLHF